The 3 T cell receptor beta chains given below trace back to one sample, sequenced in a study of blood T cell repertoires in COVID-19. TCRdb's copy holds only in-frame clones and misses some; the assay was immunoSEQ multiplex PCR. The data hold 200,000 or so clones, with roughly 84% observed a single time. The specimen sequenced was peripheral blood. The receptor source for this set is a man aged 50 or older who had recovered from COVID-19.

The rearrangement uses TRBV11-2 and TRBJ2-3; D remains unclear. There are 14 residues in the CDR3. Trimming took 2 bases from V and 2 from J, leaving 8 bases between them. The V gene's germline CDR1 is SGHAT and CDR2 FQNNGV. The CDR3 nucleotides are TGTGCCAGCAGCTTATTAACAGCCACAGATACGCAGTATTTT. Protein sequence: CASSLLTATDTQYF.

The chain joins TRBV18 to TRBJ2-3; tentative D call: TRBD1 (6 bases). This CDR3 region has 17 residues. In germline, CDR1 is KGHSH, CDR2 LQKENI. The V end lost 3 bases, the J end lost 5 bases, and 21 bases lay between the germline ends. CDR3 residues: CASSPRGQTVLEDTQYF. The CDR3 DNA sequence: TGTGCCAGCTCACCCCGAGGACAGACGGTCCTTGAAGATACGCAGTATTTT.

This clone was counted between two and nine times. V usage is TRBV7-9 and J usage is TRBJ1-4, with 7 bases fitting TRBD1. The CDR3 spans 13 residues. V lost 11 bases and J lost 3; bases outside the gene matches: 6. Germline values: CDR1 SEHNR, CDR2 FQNEAQ (reference sequence). The CDR3 DNA follows: TGTGCCTCCAAGGGGGCGGCTAATGAAAAACTGTTTTTT. As protein: CASKGAANEKLFF.